This T cell receptor (beta chain) was identified during a study of monozygotic twins with inflammatory bowel disease. Researchers used approximately 3,800 ng of total RNA for each TCR library. The UMIs carried a 6-nucleotide sample barcode, and they were added by template switching. TCRdb reanalyzed the 5' RACE reads and collapses them to one entry per CDR3 protein, without DNA. This repertoire includes some 200,000 distinct CDR3 sequences. Broader study findings: Possibly because of limited power, concordant and discordant twins showed no difference in repertoire similarity.

About this clonotype: Its antigen is still unknown.

This TCR derives from a human donor with ulcerative colitis or Crohn's disease, or a healthy co-twin of an affected twin (not recorded which). The specimen sequenced was blood.

This CDR3 reads CASSQDNGIGLYEQYF. The J gene is TRBJ2-7, the V gene TRBV4-3; absent DNA, TCRdb's TRBD1 call cannot be checked. Germline V gene lookup returns CDR1 LGHNA and CDR2 YSLEER. This CDR3 has 16 residues.